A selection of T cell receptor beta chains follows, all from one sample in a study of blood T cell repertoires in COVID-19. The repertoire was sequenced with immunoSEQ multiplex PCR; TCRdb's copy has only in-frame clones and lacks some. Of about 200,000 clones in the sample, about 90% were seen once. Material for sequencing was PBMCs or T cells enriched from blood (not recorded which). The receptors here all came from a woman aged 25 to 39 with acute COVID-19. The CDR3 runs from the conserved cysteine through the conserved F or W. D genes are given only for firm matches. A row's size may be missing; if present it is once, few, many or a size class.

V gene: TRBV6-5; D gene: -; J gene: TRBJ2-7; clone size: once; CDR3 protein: CASSRRGGETYEQYF; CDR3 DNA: TGTGCCAGCAGTCGACGCGGGGGCGAGACCTACGAGCAGTACTTC
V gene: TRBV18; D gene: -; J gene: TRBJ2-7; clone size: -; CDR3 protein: CASSPPGGGSGEQYF; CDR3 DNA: TGTGCCAGCTCACCACCTGGAGGGGGCTCAGGCGAGCAGTACTTC
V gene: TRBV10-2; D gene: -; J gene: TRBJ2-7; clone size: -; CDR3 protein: CASSESPQASYEQYF; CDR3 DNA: TGCGCCAGCAGTGAGTCGCCACAGGCCTCCTACGAGCAGTACTTC
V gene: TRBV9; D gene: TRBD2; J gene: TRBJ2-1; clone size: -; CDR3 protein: CASSVGSGGFSYNEQFF; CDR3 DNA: TGTGCCAGCAGCGTAGGTAGCGGGGGTTTCTCCTACAATGAGCAGTTCTTC
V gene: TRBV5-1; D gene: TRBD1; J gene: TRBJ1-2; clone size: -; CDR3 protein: CASSLEGQANYGYTF; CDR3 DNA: TGCGCCAGCAGCTTGGAAGGACAGGCTAACTATGGCTACACCTTC
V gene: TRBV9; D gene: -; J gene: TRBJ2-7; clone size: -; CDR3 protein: CASSVGPGSDEQYF; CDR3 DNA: TGTGCCAGCAGCGTAGGTCCAGGGTCGGACGAGCAGTACTTC
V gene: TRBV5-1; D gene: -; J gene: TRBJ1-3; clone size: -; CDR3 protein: CASSLEGRGDTIYF; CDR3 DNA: TGCGCCAGCAGCTTGGAGGGGCGCGGGGACACCATATATTTT
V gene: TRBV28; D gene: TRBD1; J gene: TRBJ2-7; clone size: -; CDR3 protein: CASRYWTGAYEQYF; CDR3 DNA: TGTGCCAGCAGATACTGGACAGGCGCCTACGAGCAGTACTTC
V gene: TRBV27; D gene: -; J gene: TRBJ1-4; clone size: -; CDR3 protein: CASSLWQGEKLFF; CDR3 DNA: TGTGCCAGCAGTCTTTGGCAGGGTGAAAAACTGTTTTTT
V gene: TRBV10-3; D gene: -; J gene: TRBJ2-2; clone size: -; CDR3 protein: CAISLQRDTGELFF; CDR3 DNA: TGTGCCATCTCCTTACAGCGGGACACCGGGGAGCTGTTTTTT
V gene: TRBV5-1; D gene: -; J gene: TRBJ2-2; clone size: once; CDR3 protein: CASSLLGYGGELFF; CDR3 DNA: TGCGCCAGCAGCTTGTTGGGCTACGGCGGGGAGCTGTTTTTT
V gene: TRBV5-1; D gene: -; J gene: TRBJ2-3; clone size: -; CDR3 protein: CASSRVGGPVDTQYF; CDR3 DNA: TGCGCCAGCAGCCGGGTGGGGGGGCCTGTAGATACGCAGTATTTT
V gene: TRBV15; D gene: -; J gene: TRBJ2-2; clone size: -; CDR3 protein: CATKGRGTGELFF; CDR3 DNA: TGTGCCACGAAGGGTCGGGGGACCGGGGAGCTGTTTTTT
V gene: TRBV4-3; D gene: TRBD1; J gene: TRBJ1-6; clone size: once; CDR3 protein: CASSQERQTGASPLHF; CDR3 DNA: TGCGCCAGCAGCCAAGAGAGACAGACAGGGGCATCACCCCTCCACTTT
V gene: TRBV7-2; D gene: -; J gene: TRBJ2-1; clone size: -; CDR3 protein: CASSLVARDNEQFF; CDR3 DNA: TGTGCCAGCAGCTTAGTTGCTCGGGATAATGAGCAGTTCTTC
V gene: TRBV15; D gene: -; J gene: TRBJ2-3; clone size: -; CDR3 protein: CATSSGGGRGTDTQYF; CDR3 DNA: TGTGCCACCAGCAGTGGCGGGGGCCGGGGCACAGATACGCAGTATTTT
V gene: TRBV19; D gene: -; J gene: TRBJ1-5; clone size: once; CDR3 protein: CATLSRGYSNQPQHF; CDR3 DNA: TGTGCCACCCTAAGCCGCGGTTATAGCAATCAGCCCCAGCATTTT
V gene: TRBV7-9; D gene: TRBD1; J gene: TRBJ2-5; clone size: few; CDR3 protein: CASSAGTGGLREETQYF; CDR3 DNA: TGTGCCAGCAGCGCAGGGACAGGGGGCCTAAGAGAAGAGACCCAGTACTTC
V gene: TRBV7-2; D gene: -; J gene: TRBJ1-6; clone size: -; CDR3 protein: CASNILGSPLHF; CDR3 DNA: TGTGCCAGCAACATACTAGGATCACCCCTCCACTTT
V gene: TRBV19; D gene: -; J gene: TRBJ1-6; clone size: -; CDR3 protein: CASGRGTVSSYNSPLHF; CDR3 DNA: TGTGCCAGTGGCCGCGGGACCGTGAGCTCCTATAATTCACCCCTCCACTTT
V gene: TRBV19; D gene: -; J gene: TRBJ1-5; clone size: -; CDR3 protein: CASSLGHGSQPQHF; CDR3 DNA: TGTGCCAGTAGTCTTGGACATGGGTCACAGCCCCAGCATTTT
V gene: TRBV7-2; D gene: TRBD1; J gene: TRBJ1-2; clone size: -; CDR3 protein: CASSLSGTGGDSYGYTF; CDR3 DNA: TGTGCCAGCAGCTTATCCGGGACAGGGGGCGACAGTTATGGCTACACCTTC
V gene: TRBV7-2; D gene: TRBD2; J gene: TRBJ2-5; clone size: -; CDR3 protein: CASTHQGSAGLGTQYF; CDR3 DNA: TGTGCCAGCACCCACCAAGGGTCAGCGGGGCTAGGGACCCAGTACTTC
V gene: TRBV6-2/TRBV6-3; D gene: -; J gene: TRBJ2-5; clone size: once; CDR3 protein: CASSYGRETQYF; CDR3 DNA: TGTGCCAGCAGTTATGGGAGGGAGACCCAGTACTTC
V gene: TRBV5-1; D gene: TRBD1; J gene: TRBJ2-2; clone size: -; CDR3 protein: CASSFNRGMAGELFF; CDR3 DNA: TGCGCCAGCAGCTTTAACAGGGGTATGGCCGGGGAGCTGTTTTTT
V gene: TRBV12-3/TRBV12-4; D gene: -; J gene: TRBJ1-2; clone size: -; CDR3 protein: CASSTGLIYTF; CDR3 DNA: TGTGCCAGCAGTACCGGTTTAATCTACACCTTC
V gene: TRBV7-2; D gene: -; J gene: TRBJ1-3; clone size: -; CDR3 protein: CASSLVPGAYNTIYF; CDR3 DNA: TGTGCCAGCAGCTTAGTTCCCGGAGCGTACAACACCATATATTTT
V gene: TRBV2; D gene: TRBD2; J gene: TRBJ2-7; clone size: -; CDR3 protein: CASSDRLAVPYEQYF; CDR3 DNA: TGTGCCAGCAGTGATAGGCTAGCGGTGCCCTACGAGCAGTACTTC